The clone carrying this TCR beta chain showed up just a few times. TCRdb processed the 5' RACE reads anew with MiXCR; each CDR3 protein has one entry. This sample has some 350,000 distinct CDR3 sequences, with more than 15% found just once. There are 15 residues in the CDR3. CDR1 is MNHEY, CDR2 SVGEGT, per germline. With V trimmed by 5 bases and J by 4 bases, 4 bases remained unmatched. These data originate in a study of T-cell memory formation after mild COVID-19. The TCR originated in a man between 18 and 29 years old who had mild COVID-19 (a few samples of this study predate the infection). Cell type and time point are not known. The sample comprised PBMCs or a T cell subset sorted from them (not recorded which). The V and J genes are TRBV6-2 or TRBV6-3 and TRBJ2-2, with 10 bases matching TRBD1. The CDR3 sequence: CASSPGQGVTGELFF. The CDR3 DNA reads TGTGCCAGCAGTCCCGGACAGGGGGTCACCGGGGAGCTGTTTTTT.